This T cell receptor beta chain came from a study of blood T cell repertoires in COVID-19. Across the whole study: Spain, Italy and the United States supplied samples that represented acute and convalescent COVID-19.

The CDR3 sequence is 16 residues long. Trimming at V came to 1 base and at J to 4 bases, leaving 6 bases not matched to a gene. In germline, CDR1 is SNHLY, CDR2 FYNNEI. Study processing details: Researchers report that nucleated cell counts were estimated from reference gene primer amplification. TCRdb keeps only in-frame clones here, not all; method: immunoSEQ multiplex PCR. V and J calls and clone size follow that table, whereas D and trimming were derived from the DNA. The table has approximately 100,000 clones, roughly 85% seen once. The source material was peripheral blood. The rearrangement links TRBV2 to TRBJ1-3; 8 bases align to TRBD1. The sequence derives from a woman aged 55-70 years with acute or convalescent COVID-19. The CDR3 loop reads CASSEVTTGEGNTIYF. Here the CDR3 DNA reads TGTGCCAGCAGTGAAGTGACGACAGGGGAAGGAAACACCATATATTTT.